The present entry profiles one T cell receptor beta chain with its context. TCRdb keeps only in-frame clones here, not all; method: immunoSEQ multiplex PCR. The sample has 37,000 or so clones, 85% to 95% seen once. The data were obtained in a study of T cell changes during pregnancy in multiple sclerosis. The source was CD4+ T cells from peripheral blood mononuclear cells, collected in the second trimester of pregnancy. This sequence originates from a female donor with multiple sclerosis, enrolled in a pregnancy study.

The CDR3 protein is CASSIGAGFPYNEQFF. CDR3 coding DNA: TGTGCCAGTAGTATAGGGGCCGGCTTTCCCTACAATGAGCAGTTCTTC. The J gene is TRBJ2-1, the V gene TRBV19; no clear D gene. Per germline, CDR1 LNHDA and CDR2 SQIVND (reference sequence). The CDR3 runs to 16 residues. Trimming took 1 base from V and 2 from J, leaving 12 bases between them.